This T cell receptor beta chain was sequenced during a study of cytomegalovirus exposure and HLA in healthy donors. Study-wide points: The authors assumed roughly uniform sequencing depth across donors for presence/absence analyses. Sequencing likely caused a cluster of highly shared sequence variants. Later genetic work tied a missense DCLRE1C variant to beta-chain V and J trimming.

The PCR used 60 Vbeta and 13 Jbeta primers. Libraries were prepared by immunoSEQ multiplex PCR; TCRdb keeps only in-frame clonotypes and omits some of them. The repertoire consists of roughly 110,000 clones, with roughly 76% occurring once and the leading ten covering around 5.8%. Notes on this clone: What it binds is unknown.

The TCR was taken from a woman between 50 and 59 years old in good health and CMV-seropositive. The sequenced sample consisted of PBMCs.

The CDR3 region is CASSQDGDSGGLYEQYF. The DNA for the CDR3 is TGCGCCAGCAGCCAAGATGGGGACAGCGGGGGGCTCTACGAGCAGTACTTC. The chain couples TRBV4-1 to TRBJ2-7; 9 bases agree with TRBD2. The V gene end was trimmed by 0 bases and the J gene end by 3 bases; junction bases not matched to a gene: 9. This CDR3 region has 17 residues. CDR1 and CDR2 from the germline V gene are MGHRA and YSYEKL.